What follows is one TCR beta chain and its context. Its antigen remains unidentified. These data come from a study of OX40 agonist ivuxolimab in advanced cancers. The data were produced by immunoSEQ multiplex PCR, yet TCRdb's version contains in-frame clones alone and is incomplete. The sample gives 50,000 to 65,000 clones, 80% to 85% of which show up once; around 5% is in the top ten. Blood was sampled at baseline, cycle 4 day 1, and cycle 7 day 1. Study-wide results and caveats: Some nonresponders additionally presented with little normalized T-cell clonal expansion. Expanded clones tended on average to be more numerous among CD8+ T cells than CD4+.

The source of this sequence is an adult with an advanced solid tumor such as melanoma, head and neck, liver or kidney cancer. Source: CD4+ or CD8+ T cells sorted from blood, taken in a trial of the OX40 agonist ivuxolimab.

CDR3 coding DNA: TGCGCCAGCAGCTTTAGCGGGGGGATATACAATGAGCAGTTCTTC. Translating it yields CASSFSGGIYNEQFF. The rearrangement uses TRBV5-1 and TRBJ2-1, with TRBD2 matching over 10 bases. This CDR3 is 15 amino acids long. The germline V gene encodes CDR1 SGHRS and CDR2 YFSETQ. Unmatched junction bases numbered 3, after V lost 2 bases and J lost 4 bases.